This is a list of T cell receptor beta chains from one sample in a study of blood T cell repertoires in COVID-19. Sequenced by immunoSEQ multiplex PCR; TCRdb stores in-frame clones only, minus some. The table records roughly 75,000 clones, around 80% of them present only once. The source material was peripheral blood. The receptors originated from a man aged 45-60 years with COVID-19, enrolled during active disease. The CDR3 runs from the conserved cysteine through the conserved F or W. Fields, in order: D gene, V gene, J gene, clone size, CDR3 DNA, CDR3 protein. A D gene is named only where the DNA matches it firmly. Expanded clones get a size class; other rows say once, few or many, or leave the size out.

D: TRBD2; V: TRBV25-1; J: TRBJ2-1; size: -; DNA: TGTGCCAGCAGTGAAACCCCGGGGAGGGCCTTACGGAATGAGCAGTTCTTC; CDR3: CASSETPGRALRNEQFF
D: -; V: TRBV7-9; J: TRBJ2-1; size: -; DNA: TGTGCCAGCAATCTATTCGTTACAGGGTCCTACAATGAGCAGTTCTTC; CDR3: CASNLFVTGSYNEQFF
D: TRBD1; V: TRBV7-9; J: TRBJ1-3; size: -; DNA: TGTGCCAGCAGCTTAAGACGACAGGGGGAGAACACCATATATTTT; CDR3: CASSLRRQGENTIYF
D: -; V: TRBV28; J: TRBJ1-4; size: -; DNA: TGTGCCAGCAGTGAGGCACGGGATGAAAAACTGTTTTTT; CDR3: CASSEARDEKLFF
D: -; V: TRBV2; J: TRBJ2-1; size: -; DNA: TGTGCCAGCAGTTTAAATGAGCAGTTCTTC; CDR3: CASSLNEQFF
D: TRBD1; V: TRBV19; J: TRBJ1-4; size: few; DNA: TGTGCCAGTACGCGGGACAGGGGTGAAAAACTGTTTTTT; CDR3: CASTRDRGEKLFF
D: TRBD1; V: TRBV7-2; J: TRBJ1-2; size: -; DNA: TGTGCCAGCAGCTTGGGGGGACAGGGTAGCGGCTACACCTTC; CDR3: CASSLGGQGSGYTF
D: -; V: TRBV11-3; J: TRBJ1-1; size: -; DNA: TGTGCCAGCAGCTTTGATGGGACTCCGGCGGCTGAAGCTTTCTTT; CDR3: CASSFDGTPAAEAFF
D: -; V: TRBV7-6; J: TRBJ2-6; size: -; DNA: TGTGCCAGCAGCCGGAGGGCTGGGGCCAACGTCCTGACTTTC; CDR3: CASSRRAGANVLTF
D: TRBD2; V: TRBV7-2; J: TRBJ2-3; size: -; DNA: TGTGCCAGCAGCCCGTGGACTAGCGGGAGTGGGGATACGCAGTATTTT; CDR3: CASSPWTSGSGDTQYF